This T cell receptor beta chain appears in the sequencing data of a study of cytomegalovirus exposure and HLA in healthy donors. Findings of the study overall: According to the study, some 160 TCR beta chains were cytomegalovirus-associated. Most observed TCR sequences were rare, whereas some public TCRs were detected in many donors. After further analysis at a later stage, around 17,000 TCR beta sequences were associated with HLA alleles at 0.05 false discovery rate. Rates of TCR association differed by HLA locus in a later analysis, with DRB1 highest and HLA-C lowest.

A multiplex PCR was run with 60 Vbeta primers and 13 Jbeta primers. Profiled with immunoSEQ multiplex PCR; TCRdb holds only in-frame clones, not every one. The sample features about 140,000 clones, with 0.96% in its top ten. Concerning this clone itself: Its antigen is as yet unknown.

CDR1 LNHDA and CDR2 SQIVND come from the germline V gene (reference sequence). Trimming removed 3 bases from V and 7 bases from J; junction bases left unmatched: 6. CDR3 size: 16 residues. The clonotype comes from a male donor in good health and CMV-seronegative. The sequenced sample consisted of PBMCs. This chain joins TRBV19 and TRBJ2-1; 13 bases fit TRBD2. The CDR3 coding sequence is TGTGCCAGTAGTATCCAACTAGCGGGAGGGCAGAATGAGCAGTTCTTC. This gives the protein CASSIQLAGGQNEQFF.